What follows is one T cell receptor (beta chain) and its context. Antigen specificity is unknown. TCR beta CDR3 region amplification was performed from RNA transcripts. The study used the HTBI primer set for a first-round RT-PCR of the TCR CDR3. Via MiXCR, TCRdb re-called the multiplex PCR reads, giving one row per CDR3 protein. The data show some 370,000 distinct CDR3 sequences, approximately 18% seen once. The source of the sample is a study of T cells in Graves' hyperthyroidism and ophthalmopathy. CDR3 length: 13 residues. Germline CDR1 and CDR2: SGHNT and YENEEA. Trimming pared 1 base from V and 6 bases from J, leaving 6 bases between. Study-wide results and limits: Clonotypes that were expanded in thyroid above 0.001 mostly appeared in blood too.

This sequence originates from a woman in her twenties or thirties with Graves' hyperthyroidism that later progressed to Graves' ophthalmopathy. V usage is TRBV11-3 and J usage is TRBJ2-2; no firm D call. Sequenced sample: blood. The CDR3 reads CASSLGHPGELFF. CDR3 in DNA: TGTGCCAGCAGCTTAGGGCACCCCGGGGAGCTGTTTTTT.